A single sample gave rise to the 19 T cell receptor beta chains below, sequenced in a study of identical twins. TCRdb re-called the 5' RACE reads with MiXCR, one entry per CDR3 protein. The sample holds 350,000 to 400,000 distinct CDR3 sequences, roughly 9% seen once. Sequenced material: naive T cells sorted from blood. Receptors originate from a woman in her fifties or sixties in good health.

The J gene is TRBJ2-7, the V gene TRBV27, with D possibly being TRBD2 (5 bases). The CDR3 sequence is 14 residues long. Trimming stripped 1 base from V and 5 bases from J, with 12 bases between. Germline values: CDR1 MNHEY, CDR2 SMNVEV (reference sequence). The CDR3 DNA is TGTGCCAGCAGTTTATTACTAGTTCCCGACGAGCAGTACTTC. Its translation: CASSLLLVPDEQYF.

This clonotype was seen ten or more times. The rearrangement uses TRBV12-3 or TRBV12-4 and TRBJ2-7; D tentatively reads TRBD1 or TRBD2 (5 bases each). The CDR3 covers 16 residues. With 1 base removed from V and 3 bases from J, the gap between germline ends came to 16 bases. The CDR3, as DNA: TGTGCCAGCAGTTTAGAGGTCGGGACCGAGCTCTACGAGCAGTACTTC. It translates to CASSLEVGTELYEQYF.

This chain joins TRBV7-6 and TRBJ2-2, with D possibly matching TRBD1 (5 bases). Germline-derived CDR1 and CDR2 are SGHVS and FNYEAQ. The ends were cut back, 2 bases at V and 5 bases at J, with 9 bases in the middle. The CDR3 covers 14 residues. The chain's CDR3 is CASSLLGDTGELFF. The CDR3 coding sequence is TGTGCCAGCAGCTTACTAGGGGATACCGGGGAGCTGTTTTTT.

This clonotype has only a few counts. The rearrangement links TRBV6-1 to TRBJ2-3; the D is unclear. Germline CDR1 is MNHNS and CDR2 is SASEGT. CDR3 length equals 16 residues. The V end lost 1 base, the J end lost 6 bases, and 17 bases lay between the germline ends. The CDR3 DNA sequence: TGTGCCAGCAGTGAAGTACCCAGCGAGCTCGGTGATACGCAGTATTTT. Translation: CASSEVPSELGDTQYF.

This clonotype occurred many times. The chain uses TRBV4-1 and TRBJ1-2; D uncertain. V was shortened by 1 base and J by 2 bases, with 8 bases between the two germline ends. Germline-derived CDR1 and CDR2 are MGHRA and YSYEKL. CDR3 size: 14 residues. The CDR3 nucleotides read TGCGCCAGCAGCCAAGGACCGACGAACTATGGCTACACCTTC. Amino acids: CASSQGPTNYGYTF.

This clonotype showed up just a few times. J is TRBJ2-7 and V is TRBV10-3; 10 positions agree with TRBD2. There are 14 residues in the CDR3. The germline V gene encodes CDR1 ENHRY and CDR2 SYGVKD. V lost 3 bases and J lost 5; bases outside the gene matches: 4. The CDR3 bases are TGTGCCATCAGTGACCTAGCGGGAGATGACGAGCAGTACTTC. Translated, it gives CAISDLAGDDEQYF.

The sample holds many counts of this clonotype. The chain uses TRBV3-1 and TRBJ2-7, with TRBD1 matching 9 bases. Germline CDR1 is LGHDT and CDR2 is YNNKEL (reference sequence). The CDR3 has 15 residues. The ends lost 1 base at V and 4 bases at J; junction bases unmatched: 5. The CDR3, as DNA: TGTGCCAGCAGCCAAGTACAGGGGGCCGGATACGAGCAGTACTTC. It translates to CASSQVQGAGYEQYF.

The chain is built from TRBV4-1 and TRBJ1-1; unclear D gene. V lost 0 bases to trimming and J lost 4 bases, with 6 bases between them. The CDR3 length is 13 residues. The germline gives CDR1 MGHRA, CDR2 YSYEKL. The CDR3 protein is CASSQERLTEAFF. The DNA for the CDR3 is TGCGCCAGCAGCCAAGAACGACTCACTGAAGCTTTCTTT.

This clonotype has only a few counts. The V and J genes are TRBV7-9 and TRBJ2-5, with 8 bases matching TRBD1. Germline values: CDR1 SEHNR, CDR2 FQNEAQ (reference sequence). This CDR3 is built from 18 residues. After removal of 5 bases from V and 5 bases from J, the junction contained 19 bases not matched to a gene. The CDR3 nucleotides are TGTGCCAGCAGCCATCCCCCGAGTGCAGGGGGCAATTTGGAGACCCAGTACTTC. Encoded protein: CASSHPPSAGGNLETQYF.

This clonotype turned up a few times. The rearrangement joins TRBV7-2 to TRBJ2-1, with unresolved D. The germline V gene has CDR1 SGHTA and CDR2 FQGNSA. The CDR3 totals 14 residues. V was clipped by 0 bases and J by 5 bases, with 8 bases between them. The CDR3 loop reads CASSLARQNNEQFF. The CDR3 region has the DNA TGTGCCAGCAGCTTAGCGCGGCAAAACAATGAGCAGTTCTTC. Full variable domain (remainder filled in from reference TRBV7-2 and TRBJ2-1): GAGVSQSPSNKVTEKGKDVELRCDPISGHTALYWYRQSLGQGLEFLIYFQGNSAPDKSGLPSDRFSAERTGGSVSTLTIQRTQQEDSAVYLCASSLARQNNEQFFGPGTRLTVL.

J is TRBJ2-7 and V is TRBV29-1; 9 nucleotides match TRBD2. J lost 5 bases, V lost 5 bases, and 7 bases had no gene match. Germline CDR1 reads SQVTM; CDR2 reads ANQGSEA. The CDR3 consists of 13 residues. CDR3 bases: TGCAGCGTTTGGGCGGGAGGGTTCAACGAGCAGTACTTC. Amino acid sequence: CSVWAGGFNEQYF.

Comment on this clonotype: The conserved closing phenylalanine or tryptophan is absent in this CDR3, likely reflecting a read error. Because the CDR3's place on the DNA is in doubt, the DNA is left out and the CDR3 is given as listed by TCRdb. The chain's CDR3 is CASSFGVL. The chain combines TRBV7-9 with TRBJ2-3. The CDR3 extends over 8 residues, inclusive of both ends. Germline V lookup: CDR1 SEHNR, CDR2 FQNEAQ (reference sequence).

The J gene is TRBJ2-3, the V gene TRBV12-3 or TRBV12-4; TRBD2 matches at 8 bases. This CDR3 is built from 15 residues. Trimming cost V 1 base and J 6 bases; bases outside gene matches: 6. The CDR3 protein is CASSLESGSGDTQYF. The CDR3 DNA reads as TGTGCCAGCAGTTTAGAGAGCGGGAGTGGTGATACGCAGTATTTT.

The table lists this clonotype with a few counts. This chain joins TRBV25-1 and TRBJ1-4; D is uncertain. The CDR3 length is 13 residues. Germline-derived CDR1 and CDR2 are MGHDK and SYGVNS. Trimming left V 7 bases short and J 8 bases short, with 14 bases between. Here the CDR3 DNA reads TGTGCCAGCAACTATGCGTTTGGGGAAAAACTGTTTTTT. Protein: CASNYAFGEKLFF.

This clonotype was counted a few times. This sequence joins TRBV7-9 and TRBJ2-5; D may be TRBD1 or TRBD2 (5 bases each). V dropped 0 bases and J dropped 5 bases, with 13 bases sitting between them. Per germline, CDR1 SEHNR and CDR2 FQNEAQ (reference sequence). CDR3 length: 15 amino acids. The CDR3 protein is CASSLALGEFETQYF. The DNA for the CDR3 is TGTGCCAGCAGCTTAGCGCTGGGGGAGTTTGAGACCCAGTACTTC.

This clonotype was seen a handful of times. The CDR3, as DNA: TGTGCCAGTAGTATGGAACTAGTCAGCTCCTACAATGAGCAGTTCTTC. Translating gives CASSMELVSSYNEQFF. The chain uses TRBV19 and TRBJ2-1, with D maybe TRBD2 (5 bases). The CDR3 is 16 amino acids. The V end was cut by 3 bases, the J end by 0 bases, with 12 bases between. The germline CDR1 and CDR2 sequences are LNHDA and SQIVND (reference sequence).

This clonotype has just a few counts. The V and J genes are TRBV30 and TRBJ1-5; TRBD1 aligns across 11 bases. The CDR3 loop spans 15 amino acids. CDR1 GTSNPN and CDR2 SVGIG come from the germline V gene (reference sequence). The V segment lost 2 bases and the J segment 5 bases; nucleotides outside the gene matches: 5. The CDR3 nucleotides are TGTGCCTGGAGTCCCGGGACAGGGGGTGATCAGCCCCAGCATTTT. The encoded protein is CAWSPGTGGDQPQHF.

This chain links TRBV20-1 with TRBJ2-1; possible D gene TRBD2, 5 bases. The CDR3 is made up of 14 amino acids. The germline V gene has CDR1 DFQATT and CDR2 SNEGSKA (reference sequence). V was shortened by 3 bases and J by 5 bases, with 14 bases between the two germline ends. CDR3 nucleotides: TGCAGTGCTAGCGGACTTTCCAGAGACAATGAGCAGTTCTTC. It specifies CSASGLSRDNEQFF.

This clonotype was detected only a few times. The rearrangement uses TRBV30 and TRBJ1-1, with D hard to call. Germline values: CDR1 GTSNPN, CDR2 SVGIG (reference sequence). V was shortened by 0 bases and J by 7 bases, with 12 bases between the two germline ends. The CDR3 contains 13 residues. CDR3 bases: TGTGCCTGGAGTGTAGGACTCCCCAATGAAGCTTTCTTT. Amino acids: CAWSVGLPNEAFF.